This T cell receptor beta chain was found in a study of T-cell reconstitution after alpha-beta-depleted transplantation in children. The TCRbeta library was prepared with unique molecular identifiers. TCRdb itself ran the PCR reads through MiXCR, one entry per CDR3 protein. The table shows approximately 400,000 distinct CDR3 sequences, with approximately 10% occurring only once. In its sample, this clonotype was seen a few times. The V end lost 3 bases, the J end lost 3 bases, and 12 bases lay between the germline ends. From germline, CDR1 is SQVTM and CDR2 ANQGSEA. CDR3 length: 13 amino acids. The V gene is TRBV29-1, the J gene TRBJ2-7, with unresolved D. The input for sequencing was PBMCs from the stem cell graft donor, taken from the stem cell graft. The receptor was derived from a human donor who donated a stem cell graft to a child with acute myeloid leukemia. DNA of the CDR3: TGCAGCGTTGAGAGGAAGGGCGGCTACGAGCAGTACTTC. It translates to CSVERKGGYEQYF.